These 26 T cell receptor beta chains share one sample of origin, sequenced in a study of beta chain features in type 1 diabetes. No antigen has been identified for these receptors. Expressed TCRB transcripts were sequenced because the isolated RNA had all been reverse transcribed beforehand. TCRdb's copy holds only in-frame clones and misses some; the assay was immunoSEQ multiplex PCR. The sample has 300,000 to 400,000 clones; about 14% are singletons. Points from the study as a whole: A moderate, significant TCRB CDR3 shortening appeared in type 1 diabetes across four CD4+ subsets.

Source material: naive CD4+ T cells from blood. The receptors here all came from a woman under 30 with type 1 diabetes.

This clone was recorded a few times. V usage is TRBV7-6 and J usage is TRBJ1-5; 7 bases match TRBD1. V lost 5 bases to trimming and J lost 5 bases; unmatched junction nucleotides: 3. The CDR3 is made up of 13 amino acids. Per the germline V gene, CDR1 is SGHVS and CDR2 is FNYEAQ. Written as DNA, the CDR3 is TGTGCCAGCAGCCGACAGGGAGATCAGCCCCAGCATTTT. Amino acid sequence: CASSRQGDQPQHF. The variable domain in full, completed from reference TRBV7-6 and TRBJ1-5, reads GAGVSQSPRYKVTKRGQDVALRCDPISGHVSLYWYRQALGQGPEFLTYFNYEAQQDKSGLPNDRFSAERPEGSISTLTIQRTEQRDSAMYRCASSRQGDQPQHFGDGTRLSIL.

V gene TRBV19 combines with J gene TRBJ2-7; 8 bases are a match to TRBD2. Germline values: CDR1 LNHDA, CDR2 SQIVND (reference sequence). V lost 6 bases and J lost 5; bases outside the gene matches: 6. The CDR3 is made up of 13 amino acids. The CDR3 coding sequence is TGTGCCAGTAGCAGCGGGAGACTCGACGAGCAGTACTTC. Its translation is CASSSGRLDEQYF. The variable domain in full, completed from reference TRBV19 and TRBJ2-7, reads DGGITQSPKYLFRKEGQNVTLSCEQNLNHDAMYWYRQDPGQGLRLIYYSQIVNDFQKGDIAEGYSVSREKKESFPLTVTSAQKNPTAFYLCASSSGRLDEQYFGPGTRLTVT.

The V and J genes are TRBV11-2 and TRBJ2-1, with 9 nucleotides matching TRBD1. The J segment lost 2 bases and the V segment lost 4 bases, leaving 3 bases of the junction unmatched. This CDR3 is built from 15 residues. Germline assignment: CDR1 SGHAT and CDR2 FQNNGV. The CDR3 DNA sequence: TGTGCCAGCAGCTACCGGGACAGGGCCTACAATGAGCAGTTCTTC. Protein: CASSYRDRAYNEQFF.

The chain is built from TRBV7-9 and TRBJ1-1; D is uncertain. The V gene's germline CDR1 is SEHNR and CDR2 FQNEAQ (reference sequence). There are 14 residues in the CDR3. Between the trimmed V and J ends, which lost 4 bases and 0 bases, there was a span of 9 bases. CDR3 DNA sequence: TGTGCCAGCAGCTACCCCAACATGAACACTGAAGCTTTCTTT. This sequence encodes CASSYPNMNTEAFF.

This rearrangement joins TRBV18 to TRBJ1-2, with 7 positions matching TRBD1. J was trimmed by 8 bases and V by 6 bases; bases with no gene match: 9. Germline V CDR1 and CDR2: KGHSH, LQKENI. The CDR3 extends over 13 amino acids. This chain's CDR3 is CASSPGTDRGYTF. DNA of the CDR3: TGTGCCAGCTCCCCAGGGACAGACCGGGGCTACACCTTC.

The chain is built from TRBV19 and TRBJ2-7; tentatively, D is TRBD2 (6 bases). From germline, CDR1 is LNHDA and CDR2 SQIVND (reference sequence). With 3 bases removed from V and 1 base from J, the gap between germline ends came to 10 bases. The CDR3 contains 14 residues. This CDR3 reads CASSIEGRSYEQYF. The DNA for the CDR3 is TGTGCCAGTAGTATTGAGGGGAGGTCCTACGAGCAGTACTTC. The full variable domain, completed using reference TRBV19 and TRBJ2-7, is DGGITQSPKYLFRKEGQNVTLSCEQNLNHDAMYWYRQDPGQGLRLIYYSQIVNDFQKGDIAEGYSVSREKKESFPLTVTSAQKNPTAFYLCASSIEGRSYEQYFGPGTRLTVT.

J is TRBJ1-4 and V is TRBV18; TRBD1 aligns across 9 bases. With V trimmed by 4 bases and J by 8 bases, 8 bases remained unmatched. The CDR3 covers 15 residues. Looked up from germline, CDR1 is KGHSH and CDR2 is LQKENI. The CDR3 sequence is CASSLPGQGREKLFF. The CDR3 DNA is TGTGCCAGCTCACTGCCGGGACAGGGTAGAGAAAAACTGTTTTTT.

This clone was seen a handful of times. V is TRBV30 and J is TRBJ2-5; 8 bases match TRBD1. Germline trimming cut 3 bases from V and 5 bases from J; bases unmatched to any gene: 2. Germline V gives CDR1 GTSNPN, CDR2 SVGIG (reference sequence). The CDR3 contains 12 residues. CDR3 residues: CAWSRDRETQYF. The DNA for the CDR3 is TGTGCCTGGAGCCGGGACAGGGAGACCCAGTACTTC.

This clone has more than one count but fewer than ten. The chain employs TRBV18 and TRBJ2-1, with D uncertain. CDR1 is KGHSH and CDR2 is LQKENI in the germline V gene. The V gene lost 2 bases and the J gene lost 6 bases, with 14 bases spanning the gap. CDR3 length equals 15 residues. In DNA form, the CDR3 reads TGTGCCAGCTCACCAGGCGCGGAGAAAACCAATGAGCAGTTCTTC. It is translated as CASSPGAEKTNEQFF.

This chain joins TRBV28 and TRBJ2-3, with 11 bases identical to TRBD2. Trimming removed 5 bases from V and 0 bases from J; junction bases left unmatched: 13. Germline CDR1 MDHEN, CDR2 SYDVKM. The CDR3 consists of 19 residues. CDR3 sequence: CASSHRPLTSGKSTDTQYF. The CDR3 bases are TGTGCCAGCAGTCACCGACCCCTGACTAGCGGGAAGAGCACAGATACGCAGTATTTT.

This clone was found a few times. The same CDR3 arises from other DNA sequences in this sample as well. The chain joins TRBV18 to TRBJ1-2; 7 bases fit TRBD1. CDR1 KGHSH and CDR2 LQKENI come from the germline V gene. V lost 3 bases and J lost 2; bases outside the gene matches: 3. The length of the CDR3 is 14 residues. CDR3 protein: CASSPGTDNYGYTF. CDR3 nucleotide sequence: TGTGCCAGCTCACCGGGGACAGACAACTATGGCTACACCTTC.

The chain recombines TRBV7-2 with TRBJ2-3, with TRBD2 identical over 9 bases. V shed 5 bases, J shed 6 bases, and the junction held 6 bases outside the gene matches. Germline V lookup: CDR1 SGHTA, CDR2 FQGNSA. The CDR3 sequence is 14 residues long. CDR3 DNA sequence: TGTGCCAGCAGCCTCGGGACTAGCATGGATACGCAGTATTTT. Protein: CASSLGTSMDTQYF.

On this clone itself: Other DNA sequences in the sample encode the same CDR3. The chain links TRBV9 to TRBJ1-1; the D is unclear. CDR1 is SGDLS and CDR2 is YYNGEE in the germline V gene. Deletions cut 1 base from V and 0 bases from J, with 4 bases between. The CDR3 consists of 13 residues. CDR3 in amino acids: CASSVSVNTEAFF. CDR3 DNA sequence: TGTGCCAGCAGCGTATCCGTGAACACTGAAGCTTTCTTT.

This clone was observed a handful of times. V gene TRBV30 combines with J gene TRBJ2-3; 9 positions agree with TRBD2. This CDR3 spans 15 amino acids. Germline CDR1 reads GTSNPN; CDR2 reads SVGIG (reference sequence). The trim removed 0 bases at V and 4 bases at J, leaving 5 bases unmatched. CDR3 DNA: TGTGCCTGGAGTGTCTTAGCGGGAGTAGCAGATACGCAGTATTTT. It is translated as CAWSVLAGVADTQYF.

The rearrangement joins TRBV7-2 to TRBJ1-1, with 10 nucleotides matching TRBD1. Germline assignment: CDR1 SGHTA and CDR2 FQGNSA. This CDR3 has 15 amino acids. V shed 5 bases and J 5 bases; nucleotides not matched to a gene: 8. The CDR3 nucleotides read TGTGCCAGCAGCGCCCGGGACAGGGGTTGGACTGAAGCTTTCTTT. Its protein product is CASSARDRGWTEAFF. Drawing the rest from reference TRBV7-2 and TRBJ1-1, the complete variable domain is GAGVSQSPSNKVTEKGKDVELRCDPISGHTALYWYRQSLGQGLEFLIYFQGNSAPDKSGLPSDRFSAERTGGSVSTLTIQRTQQEDSAVYLCASSARDRGWTEAFFGQGTRLTVV.

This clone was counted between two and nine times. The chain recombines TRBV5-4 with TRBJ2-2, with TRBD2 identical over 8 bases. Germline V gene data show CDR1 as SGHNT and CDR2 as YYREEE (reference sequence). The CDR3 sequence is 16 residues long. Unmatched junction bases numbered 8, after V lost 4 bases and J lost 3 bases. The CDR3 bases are TGTGCCAGCAGCCCAGTCGGGACTAGGCACACCGGGGAGCTGTTTTTT. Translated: CASSPVGTRHTGELFF. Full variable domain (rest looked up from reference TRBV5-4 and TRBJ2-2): ETGVTQSPTHLIKTRGQQVTLRCSSQSGHNTVSWYQQALGQGPQFIFQYYREEENGRGNFPPRFSGLQFPNYSSELNVNALELDDSALYLCASSPVGTRHTGELFFGEGSRLTVL.

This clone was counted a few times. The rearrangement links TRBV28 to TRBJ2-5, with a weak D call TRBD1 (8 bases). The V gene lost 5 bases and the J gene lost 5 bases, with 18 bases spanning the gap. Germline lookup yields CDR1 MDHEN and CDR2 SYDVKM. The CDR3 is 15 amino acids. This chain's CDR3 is CASSTRTGRGETQYF. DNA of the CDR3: TGTGCCAGCAGTACCCGGACAGGGAGGGGGGAGACCCAGTACTTC.

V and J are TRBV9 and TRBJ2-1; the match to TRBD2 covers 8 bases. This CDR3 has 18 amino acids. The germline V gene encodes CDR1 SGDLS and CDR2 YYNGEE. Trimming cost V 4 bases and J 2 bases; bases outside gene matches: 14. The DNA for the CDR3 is TGTGCCAGCAGCCCTGAGGGAGCGGGACTAGTCCCCTACAATGAGCAGTTCTTC. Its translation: CASSPEGAGLVPYNEQFF.

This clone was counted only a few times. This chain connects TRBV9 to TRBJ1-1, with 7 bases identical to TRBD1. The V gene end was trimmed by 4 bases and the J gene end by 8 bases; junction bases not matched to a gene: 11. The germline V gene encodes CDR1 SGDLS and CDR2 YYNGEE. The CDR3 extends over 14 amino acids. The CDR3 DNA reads TGTGCCAGCAGCATTGTCACCGGGACAGCCGAAGCTTTCTTT. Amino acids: CASSIVTGTAEAFF.

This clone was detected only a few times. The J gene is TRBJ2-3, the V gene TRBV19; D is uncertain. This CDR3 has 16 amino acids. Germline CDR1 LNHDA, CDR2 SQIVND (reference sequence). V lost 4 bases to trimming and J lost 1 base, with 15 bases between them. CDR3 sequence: CASSTLRVLGTDTQYF. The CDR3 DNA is TGTGCCAGTAGTACACTACGGGTGTTGGGCACAGATACGCAGTATTTT.

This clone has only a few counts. The CDR3 DNA is TGTGCCAGCAGCCTCACAGGGGGCACAGATACGCAGTATTTT. It translates to CASSLTGGTDTQYF. The chain couples TRBV7-9 to TRBJ2-3; 7 bases agree with TRBD1. The CDR3 covers 14 residues. Germline-derived CDR1 and CDR2 are SEHNR and FQNEAQ (reference sequence). Losses at the gene ends were 5 bases for V and 1 base for J; bases not matched to a gene: 3.

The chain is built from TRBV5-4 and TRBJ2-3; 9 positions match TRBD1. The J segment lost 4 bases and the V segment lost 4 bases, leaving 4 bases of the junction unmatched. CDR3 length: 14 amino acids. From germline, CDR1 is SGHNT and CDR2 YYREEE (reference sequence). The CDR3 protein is CASSTGTGSDTQYF. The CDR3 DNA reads TGTGCCAGCAGCACAGGGACAGGGTCAGATACGCAGTATTTT.

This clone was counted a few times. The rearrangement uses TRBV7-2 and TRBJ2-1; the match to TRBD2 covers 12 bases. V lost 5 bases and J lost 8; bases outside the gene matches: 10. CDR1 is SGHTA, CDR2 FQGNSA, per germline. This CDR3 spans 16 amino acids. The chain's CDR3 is CASSDGLAGRGDEQFF. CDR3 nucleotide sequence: TGTGCCAGCAGCGACGGACTAGCGGGGAGGGGCGATGAGCAGTTCTTC.

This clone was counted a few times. CDR3 sequence (DNA): TGTGCCAGCAGTTCGCCGACGACAGGTTGGGACCAAGAGACCCAGTACTTC. The encoded protein is CASSSPTTGWDQETQYF. The chain uses TRBV27 and TRBJ2-5; weak D call: TRBD1 (6 bases). Germline CDR1 reads MNHEY; CDR2 reads SMNVEV (reference sequence). The CDR3 has 17 amino acids. V lost 4 bases, J lost 0 bases, and 18 bases lay in between.

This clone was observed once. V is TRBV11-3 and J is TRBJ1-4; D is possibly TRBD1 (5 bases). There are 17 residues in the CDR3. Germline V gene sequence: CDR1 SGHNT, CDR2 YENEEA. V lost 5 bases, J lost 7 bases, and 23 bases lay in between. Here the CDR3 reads CASSLTPWGAGGEKLFF. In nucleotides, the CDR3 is TGTGCCAGCAGCCTAACCCCCTGGGGCGCGGGGGGTGAAAAACTGTTTTTT.

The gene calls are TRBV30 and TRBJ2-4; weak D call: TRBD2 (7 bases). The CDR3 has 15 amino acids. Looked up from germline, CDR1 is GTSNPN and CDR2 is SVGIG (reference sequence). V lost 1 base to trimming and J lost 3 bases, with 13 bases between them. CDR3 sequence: CAWSEGGFGKNIQYF. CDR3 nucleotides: TGTGCCTGGAGTGAGGGGGGGTTTGGCAAAAACATTCAGTACTTC. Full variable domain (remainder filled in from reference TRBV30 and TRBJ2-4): SQTIHQWPATLVQPVGSPLSLECTVEGTSNPNLYWYRQAAGRGLQLLFYSVGIGQISSEVPQNLSASRPQDRQFILSSKKLLLSDSGFYLCAWSEGGFGKNIQYFGAGTRLSVL.